A selection of T cell receptor beta chains follows, all from one sample in a study of Ad26.COV2.S vaccination and SARS-CoV-2 variants. Some clones are missing from TCRdb's copy, which holds only in-frame ones; the method was immunoSEQ multiplex PCR. The data hold around 450,000 clones, with 80% to 90% observed a single time. This specimen consisted of peripheral blood, obtained in a trial of Ad26.COV2.S vaccine versus placebo. The receptor set was obtained from a person between 18 and 60 years old who received the Ad26.COV2.S COVID-19 vaccine or a placebo. Both conserved end residues are part of each CDR3. A D gene is named only where the DNA matches it firmly.

D gene	J gene	V gene	CDR3 protein	CDR3 DNA
.	TRBJ1-2	TRBV7-9	CASSTRDINTNYGYTF	TGTGCCAGCAGCACCCGGGACATCAACACCAACTATGGCTACACCTTC
.	TRBJ2-3	TRBV5-1	CASSRWAGRGPRSTDTQYF	TGCGCCAGCAGCCGATGGGCGGGGCGGGGGCCAAGGAGCACAGATACGCAGTATTTT
TRBD1	TRBJ1-3	TRBV28	CASSPGQGVPGNTIYF	TGTGCCAGCAGTCCCGGACAGGGTGTTCCCGGAAACACCATATATTTT
TRBD1	TRBJ1-2	TRBV6-5	CASRSPGQAPRDTF	TGTGCCAGCAGGTCCCCGGGACAGGCCCCCAGGGACACCTTC
TRBD1	TRBJ1-1	TRBV6-5	CASWKGQTNTEAFF	TGTGCCAGCTGGAAGGGACAGACGAACACTGAAGCTTTCTTT
.	TRBJ1-2	TRBV7-2	CASSSHGGTQYGYTF	TGTGCCAGCAGCTCACATGGGGGGACCCAATATGGCTACACCTTC
.	TRBJ2-3	TRBV21-1	CASSPNRGPSTDTQYF	TGTGCCAGCAGCCCAAACAGGGGTCCTAGCACAGATACGCAGTATTTT
TRBD2	TRBJ2-7	TRBV6-2/TRBV6-3	CASSSGGFTEQYF	TGTGCCAGCAGCTCCGGGGGGTTCACCGAGCAGTACTTC
TRBD1	TRBJ1-5	TRBV18	CASSQDRGDLVPQHF	TGTGCCAGCTCACAGGACAGGGGGGACTTGGTTCCCCAGCATTTT
TRBD2	TRBJ2-3	TRBV19	CASSPLPGLAGYTDTQYF	TGTGCCAGTAGCCCCTTGCCGGGACTAGCGGGGTACACAGATACGCAGTATTTT
TRBD1	TRBJ1-1	TRBV28	CASTTGRNTEAFF	TGTGCCAGCACGACAGGGAGGAACACTGAAGCTTTCTTT
.	TRBJ2-3	TRBV7-8	CASSSRARGADTQYF	TGTGCCAGCAGCTCCAGGGCGCGGGGAGCAGATACGCAGTATTTT
.	TRBJ2-5	TRBV2	CASSDRGETQYF	TGTGCCAGCAGTGATCGGGGAGAGACCCAGTACTTC
.	TRBJ2-2	TRBV19	CASSIGQAPANTGELFF	TGTGCCAGTAGTATAGGACAAGCTCCCGCGAACACCGGGGAGCTGTTTTTT
TRBD1	TRBJ1-4	TRBV30	CAWSVLTGNEKLFF	TGTGCCTGGAGTGTACTGACAGGGAATGAAAAACTGTTTTTT
TRBD1	TRBJ1-2	TRBV5-5	CASSPGQGLYGYTF	TGTGCCAGCAGCCCGGGACAGGGCCTCTATGGCTACACCTTC
.	TRBJ2-1	TRBV7-9	CASSLWRSSYNEQFF	TGTGCCAGCAGCTTATGGAGAAGCTCCTACAATGAGCAGTTCTTC